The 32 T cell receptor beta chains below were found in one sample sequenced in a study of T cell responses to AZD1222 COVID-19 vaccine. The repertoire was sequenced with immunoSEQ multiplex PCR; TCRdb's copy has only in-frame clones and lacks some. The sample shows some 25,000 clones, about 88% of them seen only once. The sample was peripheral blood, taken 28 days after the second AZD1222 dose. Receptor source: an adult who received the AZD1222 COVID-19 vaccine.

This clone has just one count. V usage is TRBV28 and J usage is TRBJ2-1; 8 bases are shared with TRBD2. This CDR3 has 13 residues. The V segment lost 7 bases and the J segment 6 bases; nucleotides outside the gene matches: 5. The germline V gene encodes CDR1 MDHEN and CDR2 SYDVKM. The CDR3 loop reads CASIRTSPNEQFF. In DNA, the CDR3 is TGTGCCAGCATTAGGACTAGCCCCAATGAGCAGTTCTTC.

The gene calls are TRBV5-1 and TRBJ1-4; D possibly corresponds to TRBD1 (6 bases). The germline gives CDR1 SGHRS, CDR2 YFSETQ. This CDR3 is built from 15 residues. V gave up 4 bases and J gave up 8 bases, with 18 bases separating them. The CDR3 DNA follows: TGCGCCAGCAGCCCCGGGGACACCGGGGGGGAAAAACTGTTTTTT. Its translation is CASSPGDTGGEKLFF.

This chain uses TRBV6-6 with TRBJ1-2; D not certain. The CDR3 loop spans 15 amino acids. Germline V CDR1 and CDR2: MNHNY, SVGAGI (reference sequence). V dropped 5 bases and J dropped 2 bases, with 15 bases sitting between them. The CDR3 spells CASSDAGVGNYGYTF. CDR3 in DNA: TGTGCCAGCAGTGACGCGGGCGTCGGGAACTATGGCTACACCTTC.

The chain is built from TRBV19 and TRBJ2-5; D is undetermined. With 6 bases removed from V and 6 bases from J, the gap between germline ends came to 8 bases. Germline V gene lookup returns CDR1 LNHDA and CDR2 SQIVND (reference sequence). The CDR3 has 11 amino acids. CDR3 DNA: TGTGCCAGTAGCGCCCACCAGACCCAGTACTTC. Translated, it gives CASSAHQTQYF.

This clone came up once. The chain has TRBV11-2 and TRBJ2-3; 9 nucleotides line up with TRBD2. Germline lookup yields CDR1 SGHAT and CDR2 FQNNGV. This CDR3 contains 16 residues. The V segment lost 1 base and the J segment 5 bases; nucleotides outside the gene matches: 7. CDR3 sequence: CASSLAVLAGLDTQYF. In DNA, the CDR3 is TGTGCCAGCAGCTTAGCGGTGCTAGCGGGGTTAGATACGCAGTATTTT.

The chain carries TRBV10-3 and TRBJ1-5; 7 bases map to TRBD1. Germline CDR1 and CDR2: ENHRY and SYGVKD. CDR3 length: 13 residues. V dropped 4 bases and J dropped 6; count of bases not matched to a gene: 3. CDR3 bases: TGTGCCATCAGTGCTGACAGGGCTCAGCCCCAGCATTTT. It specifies CAISADRAQPQHF.

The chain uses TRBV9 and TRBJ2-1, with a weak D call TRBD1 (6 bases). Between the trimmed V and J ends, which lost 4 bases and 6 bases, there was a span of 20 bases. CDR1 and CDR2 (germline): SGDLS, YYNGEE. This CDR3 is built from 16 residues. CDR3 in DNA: TGTGCCAGCAGCCCACAGACAGGCCGGTTTCTCAATGAGCAGTTCTTC. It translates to CASSPQTGRFLNEQFF. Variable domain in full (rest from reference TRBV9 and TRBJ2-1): DSGVTQTPKHLITATGQRVTLRCSPRSGDLSVYWYQQSLDQGLQFLIQYYNGEERAKGNILERFSAQQFPDLHSELNLSSLELGDSALYFCASSPQTGRFLNEQFFGPGTRLTVL.

CDR3 in amino acids: CASSFTGQGIGELFF. The DNA for the CDR3 is TGTGCCAGCAGCTTTACGGGACAGGGAATCGGGGAGCTGTTTTTT. The J gene is TRBJ2-2, the V gene TRBV11-3; 9 bases are shared with TRBD1. V lost 3 bases to trimming and J lost 7 bases; unmatched junction nucleotides: 6. Germline V lookup: CDR1 SGHNT, CDR2 YENEEA. CDR3 length: 15 residues.

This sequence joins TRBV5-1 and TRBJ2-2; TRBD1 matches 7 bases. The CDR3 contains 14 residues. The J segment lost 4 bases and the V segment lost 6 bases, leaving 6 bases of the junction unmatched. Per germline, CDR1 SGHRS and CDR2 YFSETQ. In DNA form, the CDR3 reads TGCGCCAGCAATGATGAGGGGGCCACCGGGGAGCTGTTTTTT. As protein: CASNDEGATGELFF.

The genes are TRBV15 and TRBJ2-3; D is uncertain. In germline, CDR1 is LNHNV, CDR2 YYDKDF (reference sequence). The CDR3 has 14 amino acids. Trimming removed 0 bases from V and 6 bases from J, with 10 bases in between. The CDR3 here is CATSRDLSQDTQYF. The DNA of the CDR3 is TGTGCCACCAGCAGAGATCTGAGTCAGGATACGCAGTATTTT.

The CDR3 DNA is TGTGCCAGCAGCTTGGTTAGCGGGGTTGTCGGGGAGCTGTTTTTT. Translating it yields CASSLVSGVVGELFF. V is TRBV5-5 and J is TRBJ2-2; 8 nucleotides line up with TRBD2. V was pared by 0 bases and J by 7 bases, with 5 bases of the junction left unmatched. There are 15 residues in the CDR3. Germline loops: CDR1 SGHKS, CDR2 YYEKEE (reference sequence).

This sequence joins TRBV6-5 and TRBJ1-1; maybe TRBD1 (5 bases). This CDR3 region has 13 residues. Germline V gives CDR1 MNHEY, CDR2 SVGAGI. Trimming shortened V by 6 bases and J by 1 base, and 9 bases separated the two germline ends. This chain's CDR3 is CASRDGGNTEAFF. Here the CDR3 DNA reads TGTGCCAGCAGGGACGGGGGGAACACTGAAGCTTTCTTT.

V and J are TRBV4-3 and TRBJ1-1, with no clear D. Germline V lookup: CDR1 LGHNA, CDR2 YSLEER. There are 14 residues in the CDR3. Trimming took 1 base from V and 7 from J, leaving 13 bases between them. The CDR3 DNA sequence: TGCGCCAGCAGCCAAGGGCGGGTCGGGGATGAAGCTTTCTTT. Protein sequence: CASSQGRVGDEAFF.

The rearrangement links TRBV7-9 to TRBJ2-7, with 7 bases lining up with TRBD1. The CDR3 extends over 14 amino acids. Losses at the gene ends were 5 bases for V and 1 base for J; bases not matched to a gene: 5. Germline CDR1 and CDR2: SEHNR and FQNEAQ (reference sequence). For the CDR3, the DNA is TGTGCCAGCAGCCCGGGACAGTTTTCCTACGAGCAGTACTTC. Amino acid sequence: CASSPGQFSYEQYF. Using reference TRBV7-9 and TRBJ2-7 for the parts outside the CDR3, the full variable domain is DTGVSQNPRHKITKRGQNVTFRCDPISEHNRLYWYRQTLGQGPEFLTYFQNEAQLEKSRLLSDRFSAERPKGSFSTLEIQRTEQGDSAMYLCASSPGQFSYEQYFGPGTRLTVT.

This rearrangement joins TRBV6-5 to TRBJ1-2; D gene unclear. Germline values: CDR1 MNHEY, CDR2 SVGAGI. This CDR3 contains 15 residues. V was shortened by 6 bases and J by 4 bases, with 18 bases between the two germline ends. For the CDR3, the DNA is TGTGCCAGCAGCCTCCAGACGGAGCCCCCCTATGGCTACACCTTC. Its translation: CASSLQTEPPYGYTF.

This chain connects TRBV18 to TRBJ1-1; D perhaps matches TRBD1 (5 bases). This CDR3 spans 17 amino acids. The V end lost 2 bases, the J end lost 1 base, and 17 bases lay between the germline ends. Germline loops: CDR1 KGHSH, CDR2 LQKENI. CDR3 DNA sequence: TGTGCCAGCTCACCAGAATCCTTGGGACGGACGAACACTGAAGCTTTCTTT. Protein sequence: CASSPESLGRTNTEAFF.

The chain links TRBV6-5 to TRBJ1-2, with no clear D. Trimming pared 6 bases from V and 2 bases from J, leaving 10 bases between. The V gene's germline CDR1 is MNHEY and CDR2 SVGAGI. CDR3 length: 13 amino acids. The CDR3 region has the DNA TGTGCCAGCAGAACGGGGAGGAACTATGGCTACACCTTC. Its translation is CASRTGRNYGYTF.

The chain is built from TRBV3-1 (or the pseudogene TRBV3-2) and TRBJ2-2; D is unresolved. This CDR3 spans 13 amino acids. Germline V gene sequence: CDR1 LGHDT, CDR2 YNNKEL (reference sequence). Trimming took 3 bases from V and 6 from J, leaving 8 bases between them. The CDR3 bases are TGTGCCAGCAGCCAGTGGGAAGCCGGGGAGCTGTTTTTT. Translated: CASSQWEAGELFF.

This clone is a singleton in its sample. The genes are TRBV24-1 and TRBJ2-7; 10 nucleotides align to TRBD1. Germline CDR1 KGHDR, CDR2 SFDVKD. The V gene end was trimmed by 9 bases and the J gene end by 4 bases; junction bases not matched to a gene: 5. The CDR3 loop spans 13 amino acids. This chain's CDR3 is CATGRTGGYEQYF. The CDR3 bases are TGTGCCACCGGAAGGACAGGGGGATACGAGCAGTACTTC.

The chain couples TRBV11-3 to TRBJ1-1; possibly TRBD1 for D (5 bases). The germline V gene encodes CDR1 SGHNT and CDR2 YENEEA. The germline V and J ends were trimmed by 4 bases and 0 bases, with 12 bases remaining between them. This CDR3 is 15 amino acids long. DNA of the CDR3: TGTGCCAGCAGCTCCGGGACTGACATGAACACTGAAGCTTTCTTT. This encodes CASSSGTDMNTEAFF.

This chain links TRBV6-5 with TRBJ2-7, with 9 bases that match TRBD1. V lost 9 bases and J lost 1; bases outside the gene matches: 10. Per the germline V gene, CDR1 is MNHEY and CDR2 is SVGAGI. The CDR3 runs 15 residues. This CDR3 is CASETGGVLSYEQYF. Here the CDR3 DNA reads TGTGCCAGTGAGACAGGGGGGGTATTATCCTACGAGCAGTACTTC.

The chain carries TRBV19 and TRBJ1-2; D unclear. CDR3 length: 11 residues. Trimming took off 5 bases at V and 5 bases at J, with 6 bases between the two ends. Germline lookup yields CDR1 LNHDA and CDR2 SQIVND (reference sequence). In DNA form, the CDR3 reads TGTGCCAGTAGTGACCCTTATGGCTACACCTTC. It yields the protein CASSDPYGYTF.

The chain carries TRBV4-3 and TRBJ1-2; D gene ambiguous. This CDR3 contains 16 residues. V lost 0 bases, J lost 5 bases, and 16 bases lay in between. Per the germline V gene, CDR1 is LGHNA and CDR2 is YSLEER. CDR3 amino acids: CASSQDPPGGLYGYTF. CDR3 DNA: TGCGCCAGCAGCCAAGATCCTCCAGGTGGGCTATATGGCTACACCTTC.

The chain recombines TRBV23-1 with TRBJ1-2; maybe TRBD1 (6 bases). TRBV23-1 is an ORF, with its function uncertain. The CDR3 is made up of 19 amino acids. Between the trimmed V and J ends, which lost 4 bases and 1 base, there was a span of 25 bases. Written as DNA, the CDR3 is TGCGCCAGCAGTCCCCACAGTATCAGGGGCGCTAAGGTTAACTATGGCTACACCTTC. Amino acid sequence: CASSPHSIRGAKVNYGYTF.

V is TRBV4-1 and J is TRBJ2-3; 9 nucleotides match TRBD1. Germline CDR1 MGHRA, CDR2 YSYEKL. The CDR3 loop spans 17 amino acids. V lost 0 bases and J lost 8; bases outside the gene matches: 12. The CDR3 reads CASSQDFRTGEVGTQYF. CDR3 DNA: TGCGCCAGCAGCCAAGATTTCAGGACAGGGGAGGTCGGTACGCAGTATTTT.

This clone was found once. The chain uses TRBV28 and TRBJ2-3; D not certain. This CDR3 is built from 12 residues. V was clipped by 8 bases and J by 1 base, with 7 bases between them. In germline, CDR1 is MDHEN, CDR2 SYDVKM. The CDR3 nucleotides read TGTGCCAGCGATCGGGGCACAGATACGCAGTATTTT. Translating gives CASDRGTDTQYF.

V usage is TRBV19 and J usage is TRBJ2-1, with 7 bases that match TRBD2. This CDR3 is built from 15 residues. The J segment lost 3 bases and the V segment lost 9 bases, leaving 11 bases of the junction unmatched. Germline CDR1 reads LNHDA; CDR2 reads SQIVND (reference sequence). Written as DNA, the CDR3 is TGTGCCAGCCATCGGGGAGGGAGGATCTACAATGAGCAGTTCTTC. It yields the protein CASHRGGRIYNEQFF.

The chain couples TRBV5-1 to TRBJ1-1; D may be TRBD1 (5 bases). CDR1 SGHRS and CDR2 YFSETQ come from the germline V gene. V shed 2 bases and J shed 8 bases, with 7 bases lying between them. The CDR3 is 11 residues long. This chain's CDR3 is CASSFDREAFF. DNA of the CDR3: TGCGCCAGCAGCTTCGACAGAGAAGCTTTCTTT.

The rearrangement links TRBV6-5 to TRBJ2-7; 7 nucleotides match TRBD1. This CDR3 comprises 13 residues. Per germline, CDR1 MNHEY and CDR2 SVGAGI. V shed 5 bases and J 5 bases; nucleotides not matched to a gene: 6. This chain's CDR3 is CASSPLTGNEQYF. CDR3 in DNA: TGTGCCAGCAGTCCGCTGACAGGGAACGAGCAGTACTTC.

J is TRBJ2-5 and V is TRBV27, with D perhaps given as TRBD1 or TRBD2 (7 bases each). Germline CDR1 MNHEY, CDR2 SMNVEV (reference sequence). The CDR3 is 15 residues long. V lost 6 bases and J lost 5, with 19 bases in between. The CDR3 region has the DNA TGTGCCAGCAGAACCCGCAGGGGGGGCGGCGAGACCCAGTACTTC. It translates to CASRTRRGGGETQYF.

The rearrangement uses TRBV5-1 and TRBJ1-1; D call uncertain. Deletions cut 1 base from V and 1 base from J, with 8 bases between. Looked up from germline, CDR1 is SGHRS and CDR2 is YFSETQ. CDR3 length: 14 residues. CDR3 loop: CASSLPVGNTEAFF. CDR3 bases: TGCGCCAGCAGCTTGCCGGTAGGGAACACTGAAGCTTTCTTT.

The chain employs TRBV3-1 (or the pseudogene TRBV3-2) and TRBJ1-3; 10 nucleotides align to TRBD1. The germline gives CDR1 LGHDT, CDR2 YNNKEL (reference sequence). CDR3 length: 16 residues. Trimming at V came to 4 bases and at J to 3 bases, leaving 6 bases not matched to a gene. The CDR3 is CASSPPDRGYGNTIYF. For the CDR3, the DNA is TGTGCCAGCAGCCCCCCGGACAGGGGGTATGGAAACACCATATATTTT.